These T cell receptor beta chains were read from a single sample in a study of shared T cell receptors in the human thymus. The assay was immunoSEQ multiplex PCR, and TCRdb's table has in-frame clones only and misses some. The sample yields about 400,000 clones, roughly 94% seen once. Sequenced sample: thymocytes. All receptors come from a human donor. Both conserved end residues are part of each CDR3. The order of the fields is clone size, V gene, J gene, D gene, CDR3 DNA, CDR3 protein. D genes are given only for firm matches. Size is omitted from some rows. Given values are once, few, many or a class for expanded clones.

size: NA
V: TRBV5-5
J: TRBJ1-3
D: NA
DNA: TGTGCCAGCAGCTTACAGGAGTTCTCTGGAAACACCATATATTTT
CDR3: CASSLQEFSGNTIYF

size: NA
V: TRBV25-1
J: TRBJ1-3
D: NA
DNA: TGTGCCAGCAGTGAAAACGCGGAACCCATATATTTT
CDR3: CASSENAEPIYF

size: NA
V: TRBV19
J: TRBJ2-7
D: TRBD1
DNA: TGTGCCAGTAGTGCCGGGACAGGGGGCTTCTACGAGCAGTACTTC
CDR3: CASSAGTGGFYEQYF

size: once
V: TRBV5-1
J: TRBJ2-1
D: NA
DNA: TGCGCCAGCAGCTTGCCGGGACCAGCCTACAATGAGCAGTTCTTC
CDR3: CASSLPGPAYNEQFF

size: few
V: TRBV6-1
J: TRBJ2-5
D: TRBD2
DNA: TGTGCCAGCAGCGAATTGCAATCGGGGACTAGCGGGATAGAGACCCAGTACTTC
CDR3: CASSELQSGTSGIETQYF

size: NA
V: TRBV27
J: TRBJ2-4
D: NA
DNA: TGTGCCAGCAGTTTATTGAACGGAAGAGCCAAAAACATTCAGTACTTC
CDR3: CASSLLNGRAKNIQYF

size: NA
V: TRBV28
J: TRBJ1-2
D: NA
DNA: TGTGCCAGCAGTTTATTCTGGGGACGGTACGGGGGCTACACCTTC
CDR3: CASSLFWGRYGGYTF

size: NA
V: TRBV30
J: TRBJ2-2
D: NA
DNA: TGTGCCACCAGGGGTACCGGGGAGCTGTTTTTT
CDR3: CATRGTGELFF

size: NA
V: TRBV2
J: TRBJ2-7
D: NA
DNA: TGTGCCAGCAGTGACCCCTCGGAGGGGGGTATCGAGCAGTACTTC
CDR3: CASSDPSEGGIEQYF

size: NA
V: TRBV18
J: TRBJ1-5
D: TRBD1
DNA: TGTGCCAGCTCACAAATCAATGGCCAGGGGGGAAAAGGCAATCAGCCCCAGCATTTT
CDR3: CASSQINGQGGKGNQPQHF

size: NA
V: TRBV15
J: TRBJ2-2
D: TRBD1
DNA: TGTGCCACCAGCAGAGTGTCACAGGGGAACGGGGAGCTGTTTTTT
CDR3: CATSRVSQGNGELFF

size: NA
V: TRBV7-7
J: TRBJ2-1
D: TRBD2
DNA: TGTGCCAGCAGCTCAAATAGCGGGAGCGCTAATGAGCAGTTCTTC
CDR3: CASSSNSGSANEQFF

size: NA
V: TRBV19
J: TRBJ2-2
D: TRBD2
DNA: TGTGCCAGTAGTACTGGACTAGCGGAGAACACCGGGGAGCTGTTTTTT
CDR3: CASSTGLAENTGELFF

size: NA
V: TRBV27
J: TRBJ2-1
D: TRBD2
DNA: TGTGCCAGCAGTTTGGTACGCGGGAGCTCCTACAATGAGCAGTTCTTC
CDR3: CASSLVRGSSYNEQFF

size: NA
V: TRBV10-3
J: TRBJ1-3
D: NA
DNA: TGTGCCATCAGTTCTACCAGGACCTCTGGAAACACCATATATTTT
CDR3: CAISSTRTSGNTIYF

size: NA
V: TRBV5-6
J: TRBJ2-7
D: NA
DNA: TGTGCCAGCAGCTTGGTCCTTGGTGGCTGGACCTACGAGCAGTACTTC
CDR3: CASSLVLGGWTYEQYF

size: NA
V: TRBV6-5
J: TRBJ1-1
D: NA
DNA: TGTGCCAGCAGTTACCGGGGTGTTGAAGCTTTCTTT
CDR3: CASSYRGVEAFF

size: NA
V: TRBV7-2
J: TRBJ1-5
D: TRBD1
DNA: TGTGCCAGCAGCTCCCGGGACAGGGGAAATAAGAGCAATCAGCCCCAGCATTTT
CDR3: CASSSRDRGNKSNQPQHF

size: NA
V: TRBV4-1
J: TRBJ2-1
D: TRBD2
DNA: TGCGCCAGCAGCCAAGATTCTCCTAGCGGGAGGCTGGATGAGCAGTTCTTC
CDR3: CASSQDSPSGRLDEQFF

size: once
V: TRBV27
J: TRBJ2-6
D: NA
DNA: TGTGCCAGCAGTTTACTAGGTGTAGGTGGGGCCAACGTCCTGACTTTC
CDR3: CASSLLGVGGANVLTF

size: NA
V: TRBV7-9
J: TRBJ2-7
D: TRBD1
DNA: TGTGCCAGCAGCCCCTCCGTAAGGGGGCCCTACGAGCAGTACTTC
CDR3: CASSPSVRGPYEQYF

size: NA
V: TRBV10-1
J: TRBJ2-7
D: TRBD1
DNA: TGCGCCAGCAGTTCCAGGACAGGGTCATACGAGCAGTACTTC
CDR3: CASSSRTGSYEQYF

size: NA
V: TRBV7-9
J: TRBJ1-4
D: TRBD1
DNA: TGTGCCAGCAGCTTCGACAGGGGCCCGCCAAATGAAAAACTGTTTTTT
CDR3: CASSFDRGPPNEKLFF

size: NA
V: TRBV4-1
J: TRBJ2-5
D: TRBD1
DNA: TGCGCCAGCAGCCAAGATCCCCTACAGGGGGCGTCCCAAGAGACCCAGTACTTC
CDR3: CASSQDPLQGASQETQYF

size: NA
V: TRBV5-4
J: TRBJ2-7
D: TRBD1
DNA: TGTGCCAGCAGACCGGACAGGATTACCTACGAGCAGTACTTC
CDR3: CASRPDRITYEQYF

size: NA
V: TRBV28
J: TRBJ2-3
D: TRBD2
DNA: TGTGCCAGCAGTTTATACCGATACCGGGATCGGCTAGCGGGACTAAGCACAGATACGCAGTATTTT
CDR3: CASSLYRYRDRLAGLSTDTQYF

size: NA
V: TRBV7-2
J: TRBJ1-6
D: NA
DNA: TGTGCCAGCAGCTTTCCCCAGTCTAATTCACCCCTCCACTTT
CDR3: CASSFPQSNSPLHF

size: NA
V: TRBV19
J: TRBJ1-5
D: NA
DNA: TGTGCCAGTAGCATCGGGGGGAACAATCAGCCCCAGCATTTT
CDR3: CASSIGGNNQPQHF

size: NA
V: TRBV27
J: TRBJ1-2
D: TRBD1
DNA: TGTGCCAGCAGTCCCTACCGAAACCTCACCCCGACAGGGGAAGGCTACACCTTC
CDR3: CASSPYRNLTPTGEGYTF

size: once
V: TRBV29-1
J: TRBJ2-5
D: NA
DNA: TGCAGCGTTTCTGGGGAGAGAGGAGAGACCCAGTACTTC
CDR3: CSVSGERGETQYF

size: once
V: TRBV6-1
J: TRBJ2-3
D: NA
DNA: TGTGCCACCCCGTTTAGGAGCGGAGATACGCAGTATTTT
CDR3: CATPFRSGDTQYF

size: NA
V: TRBV9
J: TRBJ1-2
D: NA
DNA: TGTGCCAGCAGCGTAGTGGGACCTGGGGGCTACACCTTC
CDR3: CASSVVGPGGYTF

size: NA
V: TRBV7-9
J: TRBJ1-1
D: TRBD1
DNA: TGTGCCAGCACCCCGACAGGGGGTGGGAACACTGAAGCTTTCTTT
CDR3: CASTPTGGGNTEAFF

size: NA
V: TRBV6-6
J: TRBJ2-5
D: NA
DNA: TGTGCCAGCAGTTATGGTAATGGAGCAGTACAAGAGACCCAGTACTTC
CDR3: CASSYGNGAVQETQYF

size: NA
V: TRBV19
J: TRBJ2-3
D: NA
DNA: TGTGCCAGTAGTCAACCGGGCCGCACAGATACGCAGTATTTT
CDR3: CASSQPGRTDTQYF

size: NA
V: TRBV4-3
J: TRBJ2-7
D: TRBD1
DNA: TGCGCCAGCAGCGCTGACTTGACAGGGAGAAGCTCCTACGAGCAGTACTTC
CDR3: CASSADLTGRSSYEQYF

size: NA
V: TRBV6-1
J: TRBJ2-2
D: TRBD2
DNA: TGTGCCAGCAGTTCGCGGGAGGGCCCCGGGGAGCTGTTTTTT
CDR3: CASSSREGPGELFF

size: NA
V: TRBV2
J: TRBJ2-3
D: TRBD1
DNA: TGTGCCAGCAGCGGACAGGCAGGAGACAGCACAGATACGCAGTATTTT
CDR3: CASSGQAGDSTDTQYF

size: NA
V: TRBV28
J: TRBJ2-5
D: NA
DNA: TGTGCCAGCAGTTTACGACAGCAAGAGACCCAGTACTTC
CDR3: CASSLRQQETQYF

size: NA
V: TRBV28
J: TRBJ2-7
D: TRBD2
DNA: TGTGCCAGCAGTACGACACACACTAGCGGGAAAACGGGGGAGCAGTACTTC
CDR3: CASSTTHTSGKTGEQYF

size: NA
V: TRBV27
J: TRBJ2-3
D: TRBD2
DNA: TGTGCCAGCAGCCGCGGGAGTAAGATCACAGATACGCAGTATTTT
CDR3: CASSRGSKITDTQYF